The 11 T cell receptor beta chains listed next were all sequenced from one sample in a study of tumor-infiltrating lymphocytes in primary liver carcinoma. Blood RNA originated from unsorted whole blood, with germline DNA additionally extracted. With a constant-region primer, TCR beta cDNA was made from 450 to 550 ng of total RNA. Nested multiplex PCR, run for three rounds with slightly modified ARM-PCR, yielded TCR beta libraries. Use of TRBV1-TRBV30 forward primers with a C-beta reverse primer characterized the first two PCR rounds, which lasted about 10 cycles each. TCRdb independently ran MiXCR on the multiplex PCR reads; one entry per CDR3 protein. The data show about 310,000 distinct CDR3 sequences, about 50% seen once. Sequencing was done on a sample of peripheral blood. The source of these receptors is a woman aged 25-40 years with primary liver carcinoma and hepatitis B virus infection.

This clonotype has only a few counts. One end of the junction is discordant with germline, which a read error may explain. This chain connects TRBV6-5 to TRBJ1-2; 10 bases match TRBD1. The CDR3 is 15 residues long. Germline V gives CDR1 MNHEY, CDR2 SVGAGI. Written as DNA, the CDR3 is TGTGTCAGCAGTTACGGGACGGGACAGGGGTCTGGCTACACCTTC. This gives the protein CVSSYGTGQGSGYTF.

On this clonotype: The junction and the germline gene differ at one end; a read error may be behind it. The V call is TRBV6-2 or TRBV6-3, the J call TRBJ1-2, with 8 positions matching TRBD1. Germline V gives CDR1 MNHEY, CDR2 SVGEGT. The CDR3 loop spans 14 amino acids. CDR3 loop: CASTSSGAGGHYAF. In nucleotides, the CDR3 is TGTGCCAGCACCTCCTCCGGGGCAGGGGGCCACTACGCCTTC.

There are many counts of this clonotype. V is TRBV12-3 or TRBV12-4 and J is TRBJ2-4, with 7 bases that match TRBD2. The CDR3 consists of 13 residues. Losses at the gene ends were 0 bases for V and 9 bases for J; bases not matched to a gene: 2. The DNA of the CDR3 is TGTGCCAGCAGTTTAGCGGGGGGGTTCATTCAGTACTTC. The encoded protein is CASSLAGGFIQYF.

A remark on this clonotype: One end of the junction is discordant with germline, which a read error may explain. The J gene is TRBJ1-2, the V gene TRBV12-3 or TRBV12-4; a weak D match, TRBD1 (6 bases). The CDR3 sequence is 15 residues long. Here the CDR3 reads CANSFRQGLNYGYTF. CDR3 in DNA: TGTGCCAACAGTTTCCGTCAGGGGCTGAACTATGGCTACACCTTC.

This chain joins TRBV5-6 and TRBJ2-1; no clear D gene. Trimming removed 5 bases at V and 10 bases at J, with 13 bases between. The CDR3 has 12 amino acids. Germline loops: CDR1 SGHDT, CDR2 YYEEEE. The CDR3 sequence is CASRGYSKEQFF. The CDR3 DNA is TGTGCCAGCAGGGGGTATTCTAAGGAGCAGTTCTTC. The whole variable domain, filled in from reference TRBV5-6 and TRBJ2-1, reads DAGVTQSPTHLIKTRGQQVTLRCSPKSGHDTVSWYQQALGQGPQFIFQYYEEEERQRGNFPDRFSGHQFPNYSSELNVNALLLGDSALYLCASRGYSKEQFFGPGTRLTVL.

Remarks on this clonotype: Relative to the germline gene, one junction end is altered; a read error may explain this. J is TRBJ1-1 and V is TRBV6-1, with TRBD1 identical over 7 bases. The germline gives CDR1 MNHNS, CDR2 SASEGT. CDR3 size: 15 residues. For the CDR3, the DNA is TGTGCCAGCAGTGAGAGGACAGGAGCTAACACTGAAACTTTCTTT. Translating gives CASSERTGANTETFF.

A note on this clonotype: A read error may explain this, as a much larger clone is one base away. The chain joins TRBV6-2 or TRBV6-3 to TRBJ1-1; weak D call: TRBD1 (5 bases). The CDR3 covers 13 residues. With 7 bases removed from V and 4 bases from J, the gap between germline ends came to 13 bases. Looked up from germline, CDR1 is MNHEY and CDR2 is SVGEGT. The DNA of the CDR3 is TGTGCCAGCAAAGTCACAGGACCCACTGAAGCTTTCTTT. It codes for CASKVTGPTEAFF.

This clonotype came up many times. The chain joins TRBV12-3 or TRBV12-4 to TRBJ2-1; TRBD2 matches 10 bases. CDR3 length: 16 amino acids. V was clipped by 5 bases and J by 9 bases; unmatched bases: 13. The CDR3 bases are TGTGCCAGCAGTCCCCAGGAGAGCGGGAGGGCCGGTGAGCAGTTCTTC. Translating it yields CASSPQESGRAGEQFF.

In the case of this clonotype: One end of the junction is discordant with germline, which a read error may explain. The chain carries TRBV29-1 and TRBJ1-1; a possible D gene is TRBD1 (5 bases). The germline V gene encodes CDR1 SQVTM and CDR2 ANQGSEA. CDR3 length: 15 residues. CDR3 in DNA: TGCAGCGTTGAACAAAGAGGGGAAATGAACGCTGAAGCTTTCTTT. Residues: CSVEQRGEMNAEAFF.

The V gene is TRBV12-5, the J gene TRBJ2-1, with D possibly TRBD2 on 5 matching bases. This CDR3 has 13 amino acids. Germline V gene sequence: CDR1 LGHNT, CDR2 FRNRAP. V lost 5 bases and J 9 bases, leaving 14 bases between the germline ends. CDR3 coding DNA: TGTGCTAGTGGTAGGACTGGGCACAGTGAGCAGTTCTTC. Translation: CASGRTGHSEQFF.

About this clonotype: This may arise from a read error, as a much more abundant clone is one base away. This chain links TRBV29-1 with TRBJ1-5; no clear D. Trimming took off 4 bases at V and 11 bases at J, with 18 bases between the two ends. The CDR3 spans 13 residues. Germline V CDR1 and CDR2: SQVTM, ANQGSEA. CDR3 residues: CSVGGGNGQSQHF. The CDR3 DNA is TGCAGCGTTGGTGGTGGGAACGGCCAGTCCCAGCATTTT.